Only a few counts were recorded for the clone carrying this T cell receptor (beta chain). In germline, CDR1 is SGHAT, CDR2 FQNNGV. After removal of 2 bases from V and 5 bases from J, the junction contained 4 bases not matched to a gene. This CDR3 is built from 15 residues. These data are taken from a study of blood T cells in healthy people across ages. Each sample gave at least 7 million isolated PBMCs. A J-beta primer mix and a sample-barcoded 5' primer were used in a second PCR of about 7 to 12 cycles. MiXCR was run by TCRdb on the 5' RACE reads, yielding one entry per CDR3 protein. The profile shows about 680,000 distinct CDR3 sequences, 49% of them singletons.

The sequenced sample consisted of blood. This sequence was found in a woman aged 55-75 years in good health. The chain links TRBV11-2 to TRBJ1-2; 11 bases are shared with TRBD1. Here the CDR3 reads CASSLSGTGGYGYTF. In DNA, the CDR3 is TGTGCCAGCAGCTTATCCGGGACAGGGGGTTATGGCTACACCTTC.